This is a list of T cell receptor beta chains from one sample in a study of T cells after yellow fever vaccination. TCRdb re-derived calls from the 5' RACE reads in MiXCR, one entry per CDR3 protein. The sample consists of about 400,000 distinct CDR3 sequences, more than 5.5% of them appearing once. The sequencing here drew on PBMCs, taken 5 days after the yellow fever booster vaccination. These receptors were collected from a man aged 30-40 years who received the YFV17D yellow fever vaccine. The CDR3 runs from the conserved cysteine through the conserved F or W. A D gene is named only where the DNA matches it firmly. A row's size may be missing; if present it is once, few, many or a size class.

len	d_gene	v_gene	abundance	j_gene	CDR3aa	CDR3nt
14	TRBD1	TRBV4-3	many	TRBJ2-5	CASSLTGGKETQYF	TGCGCCAGCAGCCTTACAGGGGGTAAGGAGACCCAGTACTTC
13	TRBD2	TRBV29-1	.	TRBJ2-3	CSAGSGSEDTQYF	TGCAGCGCCGGTAGCGGGAGCGAAGATACGCAGTATTTT
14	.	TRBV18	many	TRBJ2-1	CASSPPGSYNEQFF	TGTGCCAGCTCACCGCCAGGGAGTTACAATGAGCAGTTCTTC
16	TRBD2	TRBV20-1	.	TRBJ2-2	CSARDPNSGFTGELFF	TGCAGTGCTAGAGATCCTAATAGCGGGTTCACCGGGGAGCTGTTTTTT
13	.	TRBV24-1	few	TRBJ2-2	CATSDSVTGELFF	TGTGCCACCAGTGATTCCGTGACCGGGGAGCTGTTTTTT
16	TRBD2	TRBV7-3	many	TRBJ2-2	CASSLLGLENTGELFF	TGTGCCAGCAGCTTACTGGGACTAGAGAACACCGGGGAGCTGTTTTTT
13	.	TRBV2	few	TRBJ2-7	CASSVDHYYEQYF	TGTGCCAGCAGTGTAGACCACTACTACGAGCAGTACTTC
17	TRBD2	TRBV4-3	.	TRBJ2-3	CASTSSEWEGRADTLYF	TGCGCCAGCACCTCTTCTGAGTGGGAGGGTAGGGCAGATACGCTGTATTTT
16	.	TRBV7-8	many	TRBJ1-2	CASSPGYGSSNYGYTF	TGTGCCAGCAGCCCAGGTTATGGGTCTTCTAACTATGGCTACACCTTC
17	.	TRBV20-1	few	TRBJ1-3	CSARIPGLTNSGNTIYF	TGCAGTGCTAGAATTCCGGGACTTACTAACTCTGGAAACACCATATATTTT
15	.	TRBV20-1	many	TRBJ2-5	CSASATGRSQETQYF	TGCAGTGCTAGTGCCACAGGGCGTTCCCAAGAGACCCAGTACTTC
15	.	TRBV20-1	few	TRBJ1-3	CSASPSGAAGNTIYF	TGCAGTGCTAGCCCGAGTGGAGCTGCTGGAAACACCATATATTTT
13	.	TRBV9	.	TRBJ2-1	CASIVVGGWEQFF	TGTGCCAGCATCGTAGTGGGTGGATGGGAGCAGTTCTTC
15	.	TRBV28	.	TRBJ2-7	CASTNALEGVYEQYF	TGTGCCAGCACCAATGCCCTTGAGGGGGTTTACGAGCAGTACTTC
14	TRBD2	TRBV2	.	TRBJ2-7	CASLESGVSYEQYF	TGTGCCAGCCTAGAGAGCGGGGTGTCCTACGAGCAGTACTTC
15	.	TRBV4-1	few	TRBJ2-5	CASSSQKGSSETQYF	TGCGCCAGCAGCTCCCAAAAAGGGTCCTCGGAGACCCAGTACTTC
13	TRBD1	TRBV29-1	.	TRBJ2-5	CSVSRQGRETQYF	TGCAGCGTTTCACGACAGGGGCGAGAGACCCAGTACTTC
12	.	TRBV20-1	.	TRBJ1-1	CSARITGPEAFF	TGCAGTGCTAGAATTACAGGACCAGAAGCTTTCTTT
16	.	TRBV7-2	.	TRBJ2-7	CASSFRPPSYSYEQYF	TGTGCCAGCAGCTTTCGACCCCCAAGCTACTCCTACGAGCAGTACTTC
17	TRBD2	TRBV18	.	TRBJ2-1	CASSPRLAGFSYNEQFF	TGTGCCAGCTCACCACGGCTAGCGGGTTTCTCCTACAATGAGCAGTTCTTC
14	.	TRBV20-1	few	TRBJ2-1	CSAPGTQTYNEQFF	TGCAGTGCTCCCGGGACTCAAACCTACAATGAGCAGTTCTTC
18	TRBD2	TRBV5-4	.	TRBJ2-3	CASSLDVTSGRGPDTQYF	TGTGCCAGCAGCTTGGATGTGACTAGCGGGAGAGGCCCAGATACGCAGTATTTT
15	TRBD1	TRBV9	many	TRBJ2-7	CASSVGTGGFYEQYF	TGTGCCAGCAGCGTAGGGACAGGGGGCTTCTACGAGCAGTACTTC
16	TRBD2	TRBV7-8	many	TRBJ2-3	CASSLNSGWDTDTQYF	TGTGCCAGCAGCTTGAATAGCGGGTGGGACACAGATACGCAGTATTTT
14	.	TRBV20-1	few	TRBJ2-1	CSARDPRLTGEQFF	TGCAGTGCCCGCGATCCCAGACTCACCGGTGAGCAGTTCTTC
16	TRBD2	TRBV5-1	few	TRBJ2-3	CASSALALGGTDTQYF	TGCGCCAGCAGCGCACTAGCGCTGGGCGGCACAGATACGCAGTATTTT
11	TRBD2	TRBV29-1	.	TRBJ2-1	CSVVTSAEQFF	TGCAGCGTTGTCACTAGCGCTGAGCAGTTCTTC
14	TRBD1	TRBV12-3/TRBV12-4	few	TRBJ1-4	CASSFWDSNEKLFF	TGTGCCAGCAGCTTTTGGGACAGTAATGAAAAACTGTTTTTT
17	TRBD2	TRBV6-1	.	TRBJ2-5	CASSPRNSGIRGETQYF	TGTGCCAGCAGCCCCAGGAATAGCGGGATAAGGGGAGAGACCCAGTACTTC
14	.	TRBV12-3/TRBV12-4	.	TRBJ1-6	CASRALNSNSPLHF	TGTGCCAGCAGGGCCCTTAATTCTAATTCACCCCTCCACTTT
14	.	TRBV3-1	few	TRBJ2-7	CASSRAYRVYEQYF	TGTGCCAGCAGCCGCGCCTACAGGGTTTACGAGCAGTACTTC
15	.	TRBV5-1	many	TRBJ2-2	CASSLGQVITGELFF	TGCGCCAGCAGCTTGGGACAAGTGATCACCGGGGAGCTGTTTTTT
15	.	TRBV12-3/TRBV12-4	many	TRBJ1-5	CASGKAPTVTSPQHF	TGTGCCAGCGGTAAAGCCCCGACGGTAACTTCGCCCCAGCATTTT
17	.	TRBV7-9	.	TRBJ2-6	CASSLRDVRCGANVLTF	TGTGCCAGCAGCTTAAGGGACGTCCGCTGTGGGGCCAACGTCCTGACTTTC
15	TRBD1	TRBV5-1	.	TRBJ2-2	CASRRTGVHTGELFF	TGCGCCAGCAGGCGGACAGGGGTGCACACCGGGGAGCTGTTTTTT
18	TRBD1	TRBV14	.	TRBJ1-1	CASSQKWDRKSPNTEAFF	TGTGCCAGCAGCCAAAAATGGGACAGGAAGTCCCCCAACACTGAAGCTTTCTTT
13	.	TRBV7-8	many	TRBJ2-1	CASQARGYNEQFF	TGTGCCAGCCAGGCAAGGGGGTACAATGAGCAGTTCTTC
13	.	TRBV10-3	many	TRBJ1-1	CAIKDIKNTEAFF	TGTGCCATCAAGGACATAAAGAACACTGAAGCTTTCTTT
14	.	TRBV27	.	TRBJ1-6	CASRDSIWNSPLHF	TGTGCCAGCAGGGACAGTATTTGGAATTCACCCCTCCACTTT
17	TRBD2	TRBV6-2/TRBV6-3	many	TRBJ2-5	CASSSLTGSGRGETQYF	TGTGCCAGCAGTTCTTTGACGGGGAGCGGGAGAGGCGAGACCCAGTACTTC
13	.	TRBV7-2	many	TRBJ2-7	CASSLGTAGEQYF	TGTGCCAGCAGCTTAGGGACAGCGGGCGAGCAGTACTTC
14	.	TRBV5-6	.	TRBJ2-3	CASSLASWGFTQYF	TGTGCCAGCAGCTTGGCATCCTGGGGCTTTACGCAGTATTTT
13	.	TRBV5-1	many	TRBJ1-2	CASNDLQGYGYTF	TGCGCCAGCAATGATCTACAGGGATACGGCTACACCTTC
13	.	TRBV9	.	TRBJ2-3	CASSPTELNTQYF	TGTGCCAGCAGCCCCACTGAGTTGAATACGCAGTATTTT
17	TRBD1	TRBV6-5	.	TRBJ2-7	CASSYRHDGTEGYEQYF	TGTGCCAGCAGTTACCGTCACGACGGGACAGAGGGGTACGAGCAGTACTTC
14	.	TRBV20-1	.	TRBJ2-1	CSASMGFSYNEQFF	TGCAGTGCTAGTATGGGCTTCTCCTACAATGAGCAGTTCTTC
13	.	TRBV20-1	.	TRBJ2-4	CSAAKGGKNIQYF	TGCAGTGCTGCAAAAGGGGGCAAAAACATTCAGTACTTC
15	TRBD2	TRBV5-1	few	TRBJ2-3	CASSLGRGAGGTQYF	TGCGCCAGCAGCTTAGGCAGGGGAGCGGGAGGTACGCAGTATTTT
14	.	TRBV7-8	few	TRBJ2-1	CASSPAGGYNEQFF	TGTGCCAGCAGCCCAGCGGGCGGCTACAATGAGCAGTTCTTC